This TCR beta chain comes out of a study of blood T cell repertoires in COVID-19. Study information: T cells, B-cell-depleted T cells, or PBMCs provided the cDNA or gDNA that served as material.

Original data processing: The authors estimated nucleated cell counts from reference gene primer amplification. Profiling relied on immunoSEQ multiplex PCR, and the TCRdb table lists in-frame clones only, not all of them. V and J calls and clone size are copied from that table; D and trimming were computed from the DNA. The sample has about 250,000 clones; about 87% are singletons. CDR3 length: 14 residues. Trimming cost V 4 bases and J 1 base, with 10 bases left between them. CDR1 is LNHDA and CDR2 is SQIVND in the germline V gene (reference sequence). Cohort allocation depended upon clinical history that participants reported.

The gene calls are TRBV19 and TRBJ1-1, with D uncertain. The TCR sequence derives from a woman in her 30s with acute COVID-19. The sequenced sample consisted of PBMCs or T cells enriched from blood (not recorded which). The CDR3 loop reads CASSSYGENTEAFF. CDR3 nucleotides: TGTGCCAGTAGTAGTTACGGTGAGAACACTGAAGCTTTCTTT.